This T cell receptor (beta chain) was sequenced during a study of cytotoxic CD8 clonotypes in ibrutinib-treated CLL. Study-wide background: Mean productive templates were over 250,000; mean productive rearrangements were around 91,000. Findings and limits, study-wide: Increased clonality at ibrutinib response gave way to a return toward baseline at progression. In comparison with age-matched healthy donors, baseline clonality was higher and tracked circulating CD8+ T-cell counts.

A remark on this clone: Its antigen remains unknown.

Generated by immunoSEQ multiplex PCR, the TCRdb table keeps only in-frame clones and is missing some. The sample carries roughly 130,000 clones, approximately 90% recorded once. Trimming pared 5 bases from V and 5 bases from J, leaving 21 bases between. Germline CDR1 is MDHEN and CDR2 is SYDVKM. The CDR3 consists of 16 residues. The sequences come from PBMCs, collected after 12 months of ibrutinib treatment. This sequence originates from a human donor with chronic lymphocytic leukemia. V gene TRBV28 combines with J gene TRBJ2-5; D might be TRBD1 (5 bases). CDR3 nucleotide sequence: TGTGCCAGCAGTCCCCTTAGACCAGGGTTTGGCGAGACCCAGTACTTC. Its protein is CASSPLRPGFGETQYF.